This T cell receptor beta chain was documented in a study of T-cell reconstitution after alpha-beta-depleted transplantation in children. The CDR3 spans 16 residues. V lost 4 bases to trimming and J lost 3 bases, with 17 bases between them. Germline lookup yields CDR1 SGHRS and CDR2 YFSETQ. During its preparation, the TCRbeta library received unique molecular identifiers. TCRdb re-derived calls from the PCR reads in MiXCR, one entry per CDR3 protein. Of 200,000 to 250,000 distinct CDR3 sequences in the sample, 7.5% to 9.5% were seen once. On this clonotype itself: Its antigen remains unknown.

Whole-study results and caveats: The high TCRbeta diversity at day 60 in some patients came from surviving recipient T cells and thymic progenitors. It was reported that alpha-beta T cells came from several hundred expanded graft clones (about two months after transplant). One year after transplant, T-cell counts and diversity came mostly from newly produced T cells.

The sample in question was PBMCs, mostly from graft donor cells, obtained 360 days after TCRalphabeta/CD19-depleted stem cell transplant. The receptor comes from a male patient aged 2 to 9 who had a stem cell transplant for acute myeloid leukemia, so the T cells may come from the graft donor. This sequence joins TRBV5-1 and TRBJ2-1; D is perhaps TRBD1 (6 bases). CDR3 bases: TGCGCCAGCAGCCCCTCGACCGGGACACTCTACAATGAGCAGTTCTTC. Its protein product is CASSPSTGTLYNEQFF.